The T cell receptor beta chain described here comes from a study of blood T cell repertoires in COVID-19. Study-wide background: Acute and convalescent COVID-19 samples came from the United States, Italy and Spain. In each case, the material was cDNA or gDNA derived from T cells, B-cell-depleted T cells, or PBMCs.

Using immunoSEQ multiplex PCR, the repertoire was profiled, and TCRdb retains in-frame clones only, with some absent. The sample records 350,000 to 450,000 clones, 80% to 90% being singletons. Per the germline V gene, CDR1 is WNHNN and CDR2 is SYGVQD (reference sequence). Trimming left V 2 bases short and J 5 bases short, with 16 bases between. CDR3 length: 15 residues. The receptor's source is a man under 40 who had recovered from COVID-19. Sequencing used PBMCs or T cells enriched from blood (not recorded which). This rearrangement joins TRBV10-1 to TRBJ2-7, with D possibly being TRBD2 (6 bases). CDR3 DNA sequence: TGCGCCAGCAGTGAGACGGGACTGGGAGACGACGAGCAGTACTTC. It encodes CASSETGLGDDEQYF.